The 22 T cell receptor beta chains given below trace back to one sample, sequenced in a study of blood T cells in healthy people across ages. PCR was performed a second time for roughly 7 to 11 cycles using a sample-barcoded 5' primer and a J-beta primer mix. From the 5' RACE reads, TCRdb called clonotypes with MiXCR, one entry per CDR3 protein. Of 500,000 to 700,000 distinct CDR3 sequences in the sample, 25% to 35% were seen once. The source material was blood. The source of these receptors is an elderly woman in good health.

On this clonotype itself: This may stem from a read error, because a much larger clone lies one nucleotide away. The V gene is TRBV6-5, the J gene TRBJ2-1; D is ambiguous. The J call is in doubt because the DNA end fits TRBJ2-7 better. The CDR3 is 14 residues long. Germline V lookup: CDR1 MNHEY, CDR2 SVGAGI. The CDR3 sequence: CASRYSAGFYEQYF. The CDR3 coding sequence is TGTGCCAGCAGGTACTCGGCTGGATTCTACGAGCAGTACTTC.

This clonotype has ten or more counts. The V call is TRBV7-2, the J call TRBJ1-6; D remains ambiguous. The germline V gene has CDR1 SGHTA and CDR2 FQGNSA. V was pared by 2 bases and J by 13 bases, with 12 bases between. This CDR3 spans 13 amino acids. CDR3 DNA sequence: TGTGCCAGCAGCTTATCCAGAGGAAAGCCCCTCCACTTT. It encodes CASSLSRGKPLHF.

This clonotype occurred a few times. V usage is TRBV28 and J usage is TRBJ1-6; D call uncertain. The CDR3 runs to 16 residues. Germline CDR1 and CDR2: MDHEN and SYDVKM. V dropped 2 bases and J dropped 0 bases, with 8 bases sitting between them. CDR3 region: CASSLLGSSYNSPLHF. CDR3 nucleotide sequence: TGTGCCAGCAGTTTACTGGGGAGCTCCTATAATTCACCCCTCCACTTT.

A note on this clonotype: With a much larger clone just one base away, this may be a read error. The chain links TRBV11-3 to TRBJ2-7; D is unresolved. The closer fit of TRBJ2-5 to the DNA end suggests the J call may be wrong. The germline V gene encodes CDR1 SGHNT and CDR2 YENEEA. CDR3 length equals 12 residues. CDR3 nucleotide sequence: TGTGCCAGCAGCCCCGATCAAGGGACCCAGTACTTC. It codes for CASSPDQGTQYF.

There are many counts of this clonotype. The gene calls are TRBV3-1 and TRBJ2-5; D could derive from TRBD1 or TRBD2 (7 bases each). Germline CDR1 and CDR2: LGHDT and YNNKEL (reference sequence). Trimming took off 4 bases at V and 3 bases at J, with 12 bases between the two ends. The CDR3 loop spans 14 amino acids. The CDR3 loop is CASSRAGGEETQYF. In DNA, the CDR3 is TGTGCCAGCAGCCGAGCAGGGGGGGAAGAGACCCAGTACTTC.

The chain joins TRBV13 to TRBJ1-6; 7 bases fit TRBD1. The CDR3 has 16 amino acids. CDR1 PRHDT and CDR2 FYEKMQ come from the germline V gene (reference sequence). V shed 6 bases, J shed 0 bases, and the junction held 5 bases outside the gene matches. This CDR3 is CASSRGQSSYNSPLHF. CDR3 sequence (DNA): TGTGCCAGCAGTAGGGGGCAGAGCTCCTATAATTCACCCCTCCACTTT.

This clonotype showed up many times. The chain joins TRBV18 to TRBJ2-3; 8 bases match TRBD1. The CDR3 contains 14 residues. J gave up 3 bases and V 4 bases, and 3 bases lay outside the gene matches. Germline V lookup: CDR1 KGHSH, CDR2 LQKENI. The CDR3 sequence: CASSHGQGTDTQYF. CDR3 in DNA: TGTGCCAGCTCACATGGACAGGGAACAGATACGCAGTATTTT.

This clonotype appeared many times. The chain is built from TRBV5-6 and TRBJ2-5, with TRBD1 matching over 9 bases. The CDR3 has 16 amino acids. The V gene end was trimmed by 1 base and the J gene end by 1 base; junction bases not matched to a gene: 5. The V gene's germline CDR1 is SGHDT and CDR2 YYEEEE. CDR3: CASSLLRTGAQETQYF. CDR3 bases: TGTGCCAGCAGCTTGTTGCGGACAGGGGCCCAAGAGACCCAGTACTTC.

In its sample, this clonotype was seen a few times. One end of the junction varies from germline; a read error may be responsible. The chain uses TRBV12-3 or TRBV12-4 and TRBJ2-5; the D gene is possibly TRBD1 (6 bases). The length of the CDR3 is 13 residues. The CDR3 bases are TGTGCCGGCAGTATAAAACAGGGCAATGAGCAGTACTTC. As protein: CAGSIKQGNEQYF.

The chain is built from TRBV5-5 and TRBJ1-2, with D uncertain. CDR1 SGHKS and CDR2 YYEKEE come from the germline V gene (reference sequence). Trimming pared 6 bases from V and 4 bases from J, leaving 22 bases between. This CDR3 region has 16 residues. Written as DNA, the CDR3 is TGTGCCAGCACCTTTGCCCCCGCGCGAAGATTCTATGGCTACACCTTC. Its protein product is CASTFAPARRFYGYTF. Supplemented by reference TRBV5-5 and TRBJ1-2, the full variable domain reads DAGVTQSPTHLIKTRGQQVTLRCSPISGHKSVSWYQQVLGQGPQFIFQYYEKEERGRGNFPDRFSARQFPNYSSELNVNALLLGDSALYLCASTFAPARRFYGYTFGSGTRLTVV.

This clonotype occurred a few times. The genes are TRBV20-1 and TRBJ2-1; 12 bases align to TRBD2. Germline trimming cut 7 bases from V and 5 bases from J; bases unmatched to any gene: 6. Germline V gene data show CDR1 as DFQATT and CDR2 as SNEGSKA (reference sequence). CDR3 length equals 14 residues. The CDR3 DNA is TGCAGTGACCACGGACTAGCGGGGAACAATGAGCAGTTCTTC. Its protein product is CSDHGLAGNNEQFF.

This clonotype was recorded a few times. The J gene is TRBJ1-3, the V gene TRBV7-9; TRBD1 aligns across 8 bases. This CDR3 comprises 17 residues. CDR1 SEHNR and CDR2 FQNEAQ come from the germline V gene (reference sequence). V trimming: 2 bases; J trimming: 6 bases; junction bases outside the gene matches: 12. The CDR3 reads CASSLNPTGAPVNTIYF. The CDR3 DNA reads TGTGCCAGCAGCTTAAACCCGACAGGGGCCCCCGTAAACACCATATATTTT.

This clonotype was counted at least ten times. The chain uses TRBV7-2 and TRBJ2-3; TRBD2 matches 8 bases. The CDR3 length is 14 residues. Looked up from germline, CDR1 is SGHTA and CDR2 is FQGNSA. Germline trimming cut 2 bases from V and 6 bases from J; bases unmatched to any gene: 4. CDR3 sequence: CASSLLGGGDTQYF. CDR3 coding DNA: TGTGCCAGCAGCTTACTCGGCGGGGGGGATACGCAGTATTTT.

To note about this clonotype: This may be a read error, as it is one base from a much larger clone. The CDR3 reads CATSRDLTGARYEQYF. CDR3 DNA sequence: TGTGCCACCAGCAGAGACTTGACAGGGGCCCGCTACGAGCAGTACTTC. The chain couples TRBV15 to TRBJ2-7; 8 bases fit TRBD1. This CDR3 is 16 amino acids long. Germline assignment: CDR1 LNHNV and CDR2 YYDKDF (reference sequence). Losses at the gene ends were 0 bases for V and 3 bases for J; bases not matched to a gene: 7.

This clonotype has only a few counts. The chain employs TRBV24-1 and TRBJ2-5; TRBD1 is a possible D gene (5 bases). Germline V gene data show CDR1 as KGHDR and CDR2 as SFDVKD. The CDR3 consists of 16 residues. V gave up 5 bases and J gave up 1 base, with 16 bases separating them. The CDR3 nucleotides are TGTGCCACCAGTGGAATTCAGGGCCGAGGCCAAGAGACCCAGTACTTC. This translates into CATSGIQGRGQETQYF.

This clonotype was recorded many times. The chain couples TRBV7-3 to TRBJ2-7; D gene unclear. The length of the CDR3 is 15 residues. Deletions cut 5 bases from V and 0 bases from J, with 14 bases between. CDR1 and CDR2 from the germline V gene are SGHTA and FQGTGA. CDR3 sequence (DNA): TGTGCCAGCAGCCCCCCCGGGCAGTCCTCCTACGAGCAGTACTTC. This gives the protein CASSPPGQSSYEQYF.

The chain has TRBV28 and TRBJ1-5; 8 bases match TRBD1. The CDR3 totals 15 residues. Germline V CDR1 and CDR2: MDHEN, SYDVKM. Germline trimming cut 6 bases from V and 1 base from J; bases unmatched to any gene: 5. Written as DNA, the CDR3 is TGTGCCAGCAGACCGGACAGGGCGAGCAATCAGCCCCAGCATTTT. It yields the protein CASRPDRASNQPQHF.

This clonotype was seen ten or more times. V is TRBV30 and J is TRBJ2-7; tentative D call: TRBD1 (7 bases). CDR1 and CDR2 from the germline V gene are GTSNPN and SVGIG (reference sequence). The CDR3 length is 14 residues. V was clipped by 4 bases and J by 6 bases, with 19 bases between them. DNA for the CDR3: TGTGCCTGGATGGGCGGGACAGATATTGGCGAGCAGTACTTC. Translated: CAWMGGTDIGEQYF.

The V call is TRBV6-1, the J call TRBJ2-1; no clear D gene. Trimming took off 0 bases at V and 5 bases at J, with 5 bases between the two ends. The CDR3 totals 13 residues. The V gene's germline CDR1 is MNHNS and CDR2 SASEGT. The CDR3 loop reads CASSEARHNEQFF. The CDR3 coding sequence is TGTGCCAGCAGTGAAGCGAGGCACAATGAGCAGTTCTTC.

This clonotype has more than one count but fewer than ten. The rearrangement uses TRBV5-6 and TRBJ1-1, with D possibly matching TRBD1 (6 bases). Trimming left V 2 bases short and J 2 bases short, with 22 bases between. Germline loops: CDR1 SGHDT, CDR2 YYEEEE. The CDR3 has 18 residues. CDR3 DNA sequence: TGTGCCAGCAGCTTCAGGCGTGTGACAGGAACTTATAACACTGAAGCTTTCTTT. Translation: CASSFRRVTGTYNTEAFF.

This clonotype was counted many times. As DNA, the CDR3 is TGTGCCACCAGCAGTGACAGGGTAACCTACGAGCAGTACTTC. It is translated as CATSSDRVTYEQYF. The rearrangement uses TRBV15 and TRBJ2-7; TRBD1 matches at 7 bases. The CDR3 covers 14 residues. V lost 3 bases to trimming and J lost 2 bases; unmatched junction nucleotides: 4. CDR1 and CDR2 (germline): LNHNV, YYDKDF (reference sequence).

Ten or more counts support this clonotype. The V call is TRBV12-3 or TRBV12-4, the J call TRBJ1-5, with 10 bases aligning to TRBD1. The ends lost 4 bases at V and 4 bases at J; junction bases unmatched: 4. This CDR3 contains 15 residues. The CDR3 protein is CASSSGQGINQPQHF. As DNA, the CDR3 is TGTGCCAGCAGTTCGGGACAGGGGATTAATCAGCCCCAGCATTTT.